Below are 7 T cell receptor beta chains sequenced from a single sample in a study of T cell responses to AZD1222 COVID-19 vaccine. Clones were sequenced by immunoSEQ multiplex PCR, and TCRdb holds only the in-frame ones, with some missing. The sample carries about 150,000 clones, about nine tenths recorded once. Sequences were derived from peripheral blood, sampled on day 0 of MenACWY control vaccination. The receptors shown here come from an adult in good health.

This clone was found once. The rearrangement uses TRBV24-1 and TRBJ2-7; D may be TRBD2 (8 bases). The CDR3 totals 16 residues. From germline, CDR1 is KGHDR and CDR2 SFDVKD. V was trimmed by 9 bases and J by 2 bases, leaving 22 bases between them. CDR3 residues: CATAYGGDRQTYEQYF. Here the CDR3 DNA reads TGTGCCACCGCATACGGGGGGGACAGACAAACCTACGAGCAGTACTTC.

In nucleotides, the CDR3 is TGTGCCAGCAGTTTTGATCTAAACACTGAAGCTTTCTTT. It is translated as CASSFDLNTEAFF. V and J are TRBV12-3 or TRBV12-4 and TRBJ1-1, with D unresolved. The ends were cut back, 3 bases at V and 2 bases at J, with 7 bases in the middle. This CDR3 is 13 amino acids long.

The chain employs TRBV6-2 or TRBV6-3 and TRBJ1-2; D might be TRBD1 (6 bases). Trimming took off 2 bases at V and 3 bases at J, with 13 bases between the two ends. Germline CDR1 and CDR2: MNHEY and SVGEGT. The CDR3 has 15 residues. CDR3 nucleotide sequence: TGTGCCAGCAGTTACCCCCGGACAGATCACTATGGCTACACCTTC. Translated: CASSYPRTDHYGYTF.

CDR3 DNA sequence: TGTGCCAGCAGCTTGGCAGGAAACGAAAAACTGTTTTTT. Translating gives CASSLAGNEKLFF. The V call is TRBV5-4, the J call TRBJ1-4; the D is unclear. Trimming took 0 bases from V and 8 from J, leaving 8 bases between them. In germline, CDR1 is SGHNT, CDR2 YYREEE (reference sequence). The CDR3 covers 13 residues.

The chain has TRBV5-4 and TRBJ1-1, with D possibly TRBD1 on 5 matching bases. Per germline, CDR1 SGHNT and CDR2 YYREEE (reference sequence). Trimming removed 0 bases from V and 4 bases from J, with 13 bases in between. The CDR3 spans 15 residues. CDR3 amino acids: CASSLGRERITEAFF. Here the CDR3 DNA reads TGTGCCAGCAGCTTGGGCAGGGAAAGGATCACTGAAGCTTTCTTT.

This chain joins TRBV9 and TRBJ1-1; D remains unclear. CDR1 SGDLS and CDR2 YYNGEE come from the germline V gene. V was shortened by 4 bases and J by 5 bases, with 3 bases between the two germline ends. The CDR3 has 10 amino acids. The CDR3 DNA reads as TGTGCCAGCAGCCCTACTGAAGCTTTCTTT. Translating gives CASSPTEAFF.

V is TRBV19 and J is TRBJ1-2; 7 nucleotides match TRBD1. The V gene end was trimmed by 7 bases and the J gene end by 1 base; junction bases not matched to a gene: 9. This CDR3 spans 15 amino acids. Germline CDR1 LNHDA, CDR2 SQIVND (reference sequence). The CDR3: CASTPQGSYNYGYTF. CDR3 in DNA: TGTGCCAGTACCCCACAGGGGAGCTATAACTATGGCTACACCTTC.